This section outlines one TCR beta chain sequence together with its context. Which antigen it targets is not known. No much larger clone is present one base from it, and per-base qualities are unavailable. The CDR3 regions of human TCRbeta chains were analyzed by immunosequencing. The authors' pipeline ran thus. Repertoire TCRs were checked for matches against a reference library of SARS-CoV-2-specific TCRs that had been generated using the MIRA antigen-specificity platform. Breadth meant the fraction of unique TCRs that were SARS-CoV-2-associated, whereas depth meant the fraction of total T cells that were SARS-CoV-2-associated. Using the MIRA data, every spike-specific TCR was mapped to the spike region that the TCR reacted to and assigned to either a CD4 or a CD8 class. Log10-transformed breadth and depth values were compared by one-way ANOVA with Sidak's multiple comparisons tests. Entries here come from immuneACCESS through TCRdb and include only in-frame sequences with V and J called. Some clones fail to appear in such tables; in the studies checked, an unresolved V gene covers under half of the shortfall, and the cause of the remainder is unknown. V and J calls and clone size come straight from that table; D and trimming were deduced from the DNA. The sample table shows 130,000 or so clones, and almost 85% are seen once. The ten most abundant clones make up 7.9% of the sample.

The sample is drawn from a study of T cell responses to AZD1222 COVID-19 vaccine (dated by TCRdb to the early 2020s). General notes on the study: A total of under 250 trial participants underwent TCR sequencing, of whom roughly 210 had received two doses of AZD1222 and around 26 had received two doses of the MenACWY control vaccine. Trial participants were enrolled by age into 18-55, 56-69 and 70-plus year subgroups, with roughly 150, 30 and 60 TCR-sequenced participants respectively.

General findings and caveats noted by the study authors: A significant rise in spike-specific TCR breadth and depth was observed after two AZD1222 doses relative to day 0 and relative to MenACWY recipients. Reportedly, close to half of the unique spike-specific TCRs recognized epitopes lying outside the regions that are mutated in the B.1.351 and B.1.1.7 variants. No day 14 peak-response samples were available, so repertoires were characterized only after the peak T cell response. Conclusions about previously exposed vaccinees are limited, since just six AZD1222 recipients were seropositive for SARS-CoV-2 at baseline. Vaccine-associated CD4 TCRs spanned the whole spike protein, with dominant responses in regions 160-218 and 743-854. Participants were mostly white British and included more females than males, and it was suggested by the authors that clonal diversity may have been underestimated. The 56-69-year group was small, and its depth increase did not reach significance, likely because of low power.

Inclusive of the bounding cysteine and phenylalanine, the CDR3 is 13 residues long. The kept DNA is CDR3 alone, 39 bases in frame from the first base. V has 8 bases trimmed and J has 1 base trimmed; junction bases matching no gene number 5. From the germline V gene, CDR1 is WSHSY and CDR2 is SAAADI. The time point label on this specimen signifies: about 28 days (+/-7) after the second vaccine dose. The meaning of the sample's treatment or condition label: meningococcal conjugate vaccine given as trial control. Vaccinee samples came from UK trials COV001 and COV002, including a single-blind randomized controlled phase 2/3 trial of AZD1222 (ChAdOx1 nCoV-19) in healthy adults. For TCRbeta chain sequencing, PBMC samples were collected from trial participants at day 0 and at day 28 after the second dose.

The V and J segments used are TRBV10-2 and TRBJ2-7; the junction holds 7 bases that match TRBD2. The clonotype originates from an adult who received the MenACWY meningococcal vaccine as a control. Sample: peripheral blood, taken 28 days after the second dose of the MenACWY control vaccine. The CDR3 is CASQSSGSYEQYF. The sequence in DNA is TGCGCCAGCCAGTCTAGCGGATCCTACGAGCAGTACTTC.